The next 7 T cell receptor beta chains were all read from a single sample in a study of tumor-infiltrating lymphocytes in primary liver carcinoma. Using a constant-region primer together with ProtoScript II reverse transcriptase, TCR beta cDNA was made from about 490 ng of total RNA. Researchers made the TCR beta libraries by running three nested multiplex PCR rounds with slightly modified ARM-PCR. In the first two PCR rounds, TRBV1-TRBV30 forward primers were paired with a C-beta reverse primer, and each round lasted around 10 cycles. Via MiXCR, TCRdb re-called the multiplex PCR reads, giving one row per CDR3 protein. The sample lists 310,000 or so distinct CDR3 sequences; 50% to 60% were seen once. Germline DNA was also extracted, with blood RNA taken from unsorted whole blood. Sequencing was carried out using peripheral blood. These receptors were collected from a woman between 25 and 40 years old with primary liver carcinoma and hepatitis B virus infection.

Concerning this clonotype: The conserved phenylalanine or tryptophan normally closing the CDR3 is absent here, so this likely arose from a read error. This chain uses TRBV5-4 with TRBJ2-3; D is undetermined. This CDR3 has 17 amino acids. The germline V and J ends were trimmed by 0 bases and 2 bases, with 16 bases remaining between them. The germline V gene encodes CDR1 SGHNT and CDR2 YYREEE (reference sequence). CDR3 sequence reads: CASSLAPSLGSTDTQYS. The CDR3 DNA follows: TGTGCCAGCAGCTTGGCCCCCTCTTTGGGTTCCACAGATACGCAGTATTCT.

A remark on this clonotype: The conserved phenylalanine or tryptophan normally closing the CDR3 is absent here, so this likely arose from a read error. The limits of the CDR3 on the DNA are not certain, so only TCRdb's listed CDR3 is given. The V and J genes are TRBV12-3 or TRBV12-4 and TRBJ2-1; the table's D call TRBD1 went unverified against the DNA. A total of 15 residues make up the CDR3, ends included. CDR3 residues: CASSLSGVSGLEQFL.

The chain combines TRBV11-2 with TRBJ2-5, with 7 bases identical to TRBD2. Per germline, CDR1 SGHAT and CDR2 FQNNGV. CDR3 size: 16 residues. J gave up 5 bases and V 5 bases, and 14 bases lay outside the gene matches. The CDR3 DNA is TGTGCCAGCAGCCCCCCCGGGCTAGCGGAACACGAGACCCAGTACTTC. The encoded protein is CASSPPGLAEHETQYF.

In the case of this clonotype: Because it lacks the conserved phenylalanine or tryptophan at the end, this CDR3 is likely a read error. The chain employs TRBV12-3 or TRBV12-4 and TRBJ2-3, with TRBD2 matching 7 bases. The CDR3 contains 19 residues. The J segment lost 4 bases and the V segment lost 3 bases, leaving 19 bases of the junction unmatched. The CDR3 loop is CASSFGLGRAVLKSDTQYL. The CDR3 nucleotides are TGTGCCAGCAGTTTTGGACTGGGGAGGGCCGTTCTGAAATCAGATACGCAGTATTTG.

As to this clonotype: This is likely a read error, given that the CDR3 carries no conserved phenylalanine or tryptophan at its end. The V gene is TRBV6-6, the J gene TRBJ2-7; perhaps D is TRBD1 or TRBD2 (6 bases each). The CDR3 consists of 15 residues. Germline V gene lookup returns CDR1 MNHNY and CDR2 SVGAGI (reference sequence). V dropped 2 bases and J dropped 2 bases, with 13 bases sitting between them. CDR3 residues: CASSYLEGETYEQYL. CDR3 coding DNA: TGTGCCAGCAGTTACCTGGAGGGGGAAACCTACGAGCAGTACCTC.

This clonotype was recorded at least ten times. This chain joins TRBV6-1 and TRBJ1-2; TRBD1 is a possible D gene (6 bases). Germline V CDR1 and CDR2: MNHNS, SASEGT. V was shortened by 8 bases and J by 3 bases, with 10 bases between the two germline ends. CDR3 length: 12 residues. The CDR3 nucleotides read TGTGCCAGCGCTCGGACAGACTATGGCTACACCTTC. This encodes CASARTDYGYTF.

By share, this clonotype counts as medium-sized. The V gene is TRBV11-2, the J gene TRBJ2-5; 9 nucleotides agree with TRBD1. V dropped 5 bases and J dropped 3; count of bases not matched to a gene: 10. Germline V gene data show CDR1 as SGHAT and CDR2 as FQNNGV. There are 16 residues in the CDR3. The CDR3 region has the DNA TGTGCCAGCAGCACAAGAACAGGGGGCGCGAAAGAGACCCAGTACTTC. Amino acid sequence: CASSTRTGGAKETQYF.